These 22 T cell receptor beta chains share one sample of origin, sequenced in a study of vaccination and CD4 T cells after COVID-19. TCRdb re-derived calls from the PCR reads in MiXCR, one entry per CDR3 protein. Here the sample spans approximately 20,000 distinct CDR3 sequences, approximately 60% being singletons. Sequences were derived from CD4+ T cells from blood, sampled after SARS-CoV-2 vaccination. All receptors derive from a human donor who had recovered from COVID-19.

This clonotype was counted between two and nine times. V is TRBV28 and J is TRBJ1-3; 7 bases map to TRBD1. V trimming: 3 bases; J trimming: 2 bases; junction bases outside the gene matches: 1. The V gene's germline CDR1 is MDHEN and CDR2 SYDVKM. CDR3 size: 14 residues. The CDR3: CASSLGTAGNTIYF. CDR3 bases: TGTGCCAGCAGTTTGGGGACAGCTGGAAACACCATATATTTT. Full variable domain (remainder filled in from reference TRBV28 and TRBJ1-3): DVKVTQSSRYLVKRTGEKVFLECVQDMDHENMFWYRQDPGLGLRLIYFSYDVKMKEKGDIPEGYSVSREKKERFSLILESASTNQTSMYLCASSLGTAGNTIYFGEGSWLTVV.

This chain links TRBV19 with TRBJ2-1; TRBD2 agrees at 13 bases. Germline CDR1 LNHDA, CDR2 SQIVND (reference sequence). V gave up 6 bases and J gave up 10 bases; unmatched junction bases: 12. The CDR3 runs to 16 residues. CDR3 sequence reads: CASRVAGTSGIGEQFF. For the CDR3, the DNA is TGTGCCAGTAGGGTAGCCGGGACTAGCGGGATAGGGGAGCAGTTCTTC.

The CDR3 region is CASSLARAGGRETQYF. DNA for the CDR3: TGTGCCAGCAGCTTAGCGCGGGCAGGGGGCCGAGAGACCCAGTACTTC. V is TRBV7-9 and J is TRBJ2-5; the match to TRBD1 covers 8 bases. This CDR3 has 16 amino acids. The V and J ends lost 0 bases and 4 bases, in that order; junction bases with no gene match: 7. Germline V lookup: CDR1 SEHNR, CDR2 FQNEAQ (reference sequence).

A few counts support this clonotype. This chain joins TRBV20-1 and TRBJ2-5; 11 nucleotides line up with TRBD2. V dropped 6 bases and J dropped 7; count of bases not matched to a gene: 19. Germline CDR1 is DFQATT and CDR2 is SNEGSKA (reference sequence). The CDR3 loop spans 17 amino acids. CDR3: CSAANQTSGRVSGTQYF. CDR3 bases: TGCAGTGCAGCCAACCAAACTAGCGGGAGAGTCTCTGGGACCCAGTACTTC.

This clonotype was counted once. The chain combines TRBV28 with TRBJ2-7, with D hard to call. The ends were cut back, 7 bases at V and 5 bases at J, with 18 bases in the middle. This CDR3 region has 14 residues. CDR1 is MDHEN, CDR2 SYDVKM, per germline. The CDR3: CASIGVLAGDEQYF. CDR3 nucleotide sequence: TGTGCCAGCATAGGCGTCCTCGCAGGTGACGAGCAGTACTTC. Supplemented by reference TRBV28 and TRBJ2-7, the full variable domain reads DVKVTQSSRYLVKRTGEKVFLECVQDMDHENMFWYRQDPGLGLRLIYFSYDVKMKEKGDIPEGYSVSREKKERFSLILESASTNQTSMYLCASIGVLAGDEQYFGPGTRLTVT.

The rearrangement links TRBV19 to TRBJ2-2, with a weak D call TRBD2 (7 bases). Germline loops: CDR1 LNHDA, CDR2 SQIVND (reference sequence). CDR3 length: 14 amino acids. The V end lost 4 bases, the J end lost 6 bases, and 12 bases lay between the germline ends. CDR3 nucleotides: TGTGCCAGTAGTAGCGGGGGCCTGCCCGGGGAGCTGTTTTTT. Amino acids: CASSSGGLPGELFF.

The gene calls are TRBV4-2 and TRBJ2-7, with 9 bases lining up with TRBD2. Germline V CDR1 and CDR2: LGHNA, YNFKEQ. The CDR3 sequence is 16 residues long. V was clipped by 0 bases and J by 4 bases; unmatched bases: 7. CDR3 loop: CASSQEQVSGSYEQYF. The CDR3 DNA follows: TGTGCCAGCAGCCAAGAACAAGTTAGCGGGAGTTACGAGCAGTACTTC.

The chain has TRBV6-1 and TRBJ2-7, with TRBD1 matching over 11 bases. Trimming cost V 1 base and J 2 bases; bases outside gene matches: 1. The CDR3 runs 15 residues. Germline V gives CDR1 MNHNS, CDR2 SASEGT. The CDR3 sequence is CASSEGTGGAYEQYF. The CDR3 DNA is TGTGCCAGCAGTGAAGGGACAGGGGGCGCCTACGAGCAGTACTTC.

The chain joins TRBV20-1 to TRBJ2-1, with D uncertain. Germline V CDR1 and CDR2: DFQATT, SNEGSKA (reference sequence). V lost 1 base to trimming and J lost 2 bases, with 15 bases between them. The CDR3 extends over 16 amino acids. The CDR3 DNA sequence: TGCAGTGCTAGAGTCCGCCTGGGCGGAACCTACAATGAGCAGTTCTTC. Translated, it gives CSARVRLGGTYNEQFF.

The gene calls are TRBV10-3 and TRBJ2-2, with D hard to call. CDR3 length: 16 amino acids. With 0 bases removed from V and 2 bases from J, the gap between germline ends came to 10 bases. The germline V gene encodes CDR1 ENHRY and CDR2 SYGVKD. The CDR3 loop reads CAISESHNLNTGELFF. The CDR3 nucleotides are TGTGCCATCAGTGAGTCACACAATTTAAACACCGGGGAGCTGTTTTTT.

The chain carries TRBV20-1 and TRBJ2-7; 12 positions match TRBD2. Germline trimming cut 4 bases from V and 7 bases from J; bases unmatched to any gene: 8. The germline gives CDR1 DFQATT, CDR2 SNEGSKA (reference sequence). This CDR3 spans 14 amino acids. CDR3 region: CSATSSGRVEEQYF. In DNA form, the CDR3 reads TGCAGTGCTACGTCTAGCGGGAGGGTAGAAGAGCAGTACTTC.

The rearrangement links TRBV20-1 to TRBJ1-1; 8 positions agree with TRBD1. This CDR3 is built from 13 residues. From germline, CDR1 is DFQATT and CDR2 SNEGSKA (reference sequence). V shed 6 bases, J shed 7 bases, and the junction held 10 bases outside the gene matches. CDR3 loop: CSATGTGVLEAFF. The CDR3 coding sequence is TGCAGTGCGACCGGGACAGGAGTCCTTGAAGCTTTCTTT.

The J gene is TRBJ2-2, the V gene TRBV7-3, with 12 bases that match TRBD2. J was trimmed by 4 bases and V by 5 bases; bases with no gene match: 2. Per the germline V gene, CDR1 is SGHTA and CDR2 is FQGTGA. The length of the CDR3 is 15 residues. CDR3 protein: CASSLTSGGTGELFF. In DNA, the CDR3 is TGTGCCAGCAGCCTGACTAGCGGGGGCACCGGGGAGCTGTTTTTT.

This sequence joins TRBV20-1 and TRBJ2-2; D not resolved. Per the germline V gene, CDR1 is DFQATT and CDR2 is SNEGSKA (reference sequence). CDR3 size: 13 residues. V was pared by 3 bases and J by 5 bases, with 10 bases between. The CDR3: CSASGLGTGELFF. DNA of the CDR3: TGCAGTGCTAGTGGCCTAGGAACCGGGGAGCTGTTTTTT.

The chain is built from TRBV7-8 and TRBJ1-5; D unresolved. The germline CDR1 and CDR2 sequences are SGHVS and FQNEAQ. The CDR3 sequence is 16 residues long. Trimming pared 4 bases from V and 1 base from J, leaving 14 bases between. In DNA, the CDR3 is TGTGCCAGCAGCTCCTCCGGGTGGACGAGCAATCAGCCCCAGCATTTT. Protein: CASSSSGWTSNQPQHF.

The chain has TRBV20-1 and TRBJ1-2; D perhaps matches TRBD1 (5 bases). Trimming stripped 2 bases from V and 4 bases from J, with 11 bases between. This CDR3 has 13 residues. Per germline, CDR1 DFQATT and CDR2 SNEGSKA (reference sequence). The CDR3 DNA follows: TGCAGTGCTAGAACGGGGGATGGCTATGGCTACACCTTC. Amino acids: CSARTGDGYGYTF.

This clonotype was counted a few times. The chain carries TRBV20-1 and TRBJ2-5; 12 nucleotides align to TRBD2. Germline loops: CDR1 DFQATT, CDR2 SNEGSKA (reference sequence). There are 17 residues in the CDR3. V shed 0 bases and J 3 bases; nucleotides not matched to a gene: 8. The CDR3 region is CSARDLMTSGSEETQYF. CDR3 nucleotides: TGCAGTGCTAGAGATCTCATGACTAGCGGGAGTGAAGAGACCCAGTACTTC.

This sequence joins TRBV6-1 and TRBJ1-2; D is perhaps TRBD1 (5 bases). Per germline, CDR1 MNHNS and CDR2 SASEGT. V lost 5 bases, J lost 7 bases, and 11 bases lay in between. The CDR3 has 12 amino acids. The CDR3 sequence is CASSQGFRGYTF. In DNA, the CDR3 is TGTGCCAGCAGTCAGGGTTTTCGTGGCTACACCTTC.

This clonotype was observed a handful of times. CDR3 nucleotides: TGCAGTGCTCCGGACAGGATAAACGAGCAGTACTTC. Protein product: CSAPDRINEQYF. V is TRBV20-1 and J is TRBJ2-7; 7 bases match TRBD1. The ends lost 5 bases at V and 5 bases at J; junction bases unmatched: 6. This CDR3 spans 12 amino acids. Looked up from germline, CDR1 is DFQATT and CDR2 is SNEGSKA (reference sequence).

A few counts support this clonotype. The J gene is TRBJ2-1, the V gene TRBV7-3, with D perhaps given as TRBD1 or TRBD2 (5 bases each). The germline gives CDR1 SGHTA, CDR2 FQGTGA. The CDR3 has 15 residues. The V gene lost 1 base and the J gene lost 0 bases, with 7 bases spanning the gap. Here the CDR3 reads CASSLMGDSYNEQFF. The CDR3 nucleotides read TGTGCCAGCAGCTTAATGGGGGACTCCTACAATGAGCAGTTCTTC. The complete variable domain, with remaining parts taken from reference TRBV7-3 and TRBJ2-1, reads GAGVSQTPSNKVTEKGKYVELRCDPISGHTALYWYRQSLGQGPEFLIYFQGTGAADDSGLPNDRFFAVRPEGSVSTLKIQRTERGDSAVYLCASSLMGDSYNEQFFGPGTRLTVL.

The chain recombines TRBV6-1 with TRBJ2-5, with 8 bases fitting TRBD1. CDR1 is MNHNS, CDR2 SASEGT, per germline. Losses at the gene ends were 4 bases for V and 3 bases for J; bases not matched to a gene: 4. There are 14 residues in the CDR3. CDR3 amino acids: CASSVDRVKETQYF. Written as DNA, the CDR3 is TGTGCCAGCAGTGTGGACAGGGTGAAAGAGACCCAGTACTTC.

This chain uses TRBV20-1 with TRBJ2-2, with 10 bases identical to TRBD2. The CDR3 is 15 residues long. V was pared by 5 bases and J by 5 bases, with 8 bases of the junction left unmatched. CDR1 is DFQATT, CDR2 SNEGSKA, per germline (reference sequence). The CDR3 here is CSASTSGIWTGELFF. The CDR3 DNA sequence: TGCAGTGCTTCCACTAGCGGGATATGGACCGGGGAGCTGTTTTTT.